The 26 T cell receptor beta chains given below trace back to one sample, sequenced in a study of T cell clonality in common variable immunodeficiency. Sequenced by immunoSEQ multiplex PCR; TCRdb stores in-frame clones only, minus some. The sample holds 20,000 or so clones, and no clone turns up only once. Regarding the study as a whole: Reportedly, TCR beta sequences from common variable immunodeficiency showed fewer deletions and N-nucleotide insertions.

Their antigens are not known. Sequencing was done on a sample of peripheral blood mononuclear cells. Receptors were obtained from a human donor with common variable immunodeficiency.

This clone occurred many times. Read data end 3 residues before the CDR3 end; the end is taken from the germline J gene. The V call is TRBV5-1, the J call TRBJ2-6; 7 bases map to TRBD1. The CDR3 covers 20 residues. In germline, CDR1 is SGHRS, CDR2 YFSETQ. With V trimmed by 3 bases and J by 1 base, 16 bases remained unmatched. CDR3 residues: CASSSRSGTAPESGANVLTF. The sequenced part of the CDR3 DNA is TGCGCCAGCAGCTCCAGGTCCGGGACAGCACCCGAGTCTGGGGCCAACGTC.

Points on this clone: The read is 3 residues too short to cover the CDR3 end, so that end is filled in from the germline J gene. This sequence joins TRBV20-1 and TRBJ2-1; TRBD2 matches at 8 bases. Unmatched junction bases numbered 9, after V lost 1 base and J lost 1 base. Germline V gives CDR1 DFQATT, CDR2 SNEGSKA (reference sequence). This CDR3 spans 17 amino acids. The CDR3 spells CSARAPAGEGSYNEQFF. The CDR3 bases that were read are TGCAGTGCTAGAGCCCCAGCGGGAGAGGGATCCTACAATGAG.

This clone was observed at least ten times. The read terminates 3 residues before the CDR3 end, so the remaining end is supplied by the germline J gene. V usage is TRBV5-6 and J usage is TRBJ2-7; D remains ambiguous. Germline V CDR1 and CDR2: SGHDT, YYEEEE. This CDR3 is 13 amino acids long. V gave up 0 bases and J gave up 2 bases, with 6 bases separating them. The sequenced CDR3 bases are TGTGCCAGCAGCTTGGCGCAGACCTACGAG. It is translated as CASSLAQTYE. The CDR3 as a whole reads CASSLAQTYEQYF.

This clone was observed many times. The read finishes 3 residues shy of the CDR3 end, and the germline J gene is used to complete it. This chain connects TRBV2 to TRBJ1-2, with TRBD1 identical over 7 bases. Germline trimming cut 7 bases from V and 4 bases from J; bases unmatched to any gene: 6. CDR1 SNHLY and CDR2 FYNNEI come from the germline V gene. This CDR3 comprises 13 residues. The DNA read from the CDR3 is TGTGCCAGCAAGGGACAGAGTTTCTATGGC. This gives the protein CASKGQSFYG. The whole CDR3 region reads CASKGQSFYGYTF. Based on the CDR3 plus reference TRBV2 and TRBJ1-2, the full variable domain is EPEVTQTPSHQVTQMGQEVILRCVPISNHLYFYWYRQILGQKVEFLVSFYNNEISEKSEIFDDQFSVERPDGSNFTLKIRSTKLEDSAMYFCASKGQSFYGYTFGSGTRLTVV.

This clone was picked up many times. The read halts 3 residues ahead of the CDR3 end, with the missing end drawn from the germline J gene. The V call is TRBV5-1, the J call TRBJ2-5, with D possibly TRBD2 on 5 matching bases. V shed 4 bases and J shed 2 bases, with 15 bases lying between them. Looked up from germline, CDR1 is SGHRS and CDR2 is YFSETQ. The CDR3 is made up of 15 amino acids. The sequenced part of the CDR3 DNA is TGCGCCAGCAGCCTTACCCCAGCGGTTCAAGAGACC. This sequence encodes CASSLTPAVQET. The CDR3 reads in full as CASSLTPAVQETQYF. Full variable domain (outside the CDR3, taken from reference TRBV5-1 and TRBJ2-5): KAGVTQTPRYLIKTRGQQVTLSCSPISGHRSVSWYQQTPGQGLQFLFEYFSETQRNKGNFPGRFSGRQFSNSRSEMNVSTLELGDSALYLCASSLTPAVQETQYFGPGTRLLVL.

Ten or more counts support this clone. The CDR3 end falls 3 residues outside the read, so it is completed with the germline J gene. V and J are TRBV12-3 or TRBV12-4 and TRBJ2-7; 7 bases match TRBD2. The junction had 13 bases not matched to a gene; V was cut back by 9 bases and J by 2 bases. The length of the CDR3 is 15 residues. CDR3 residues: CASINKLANPYEQYF. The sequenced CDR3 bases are TGTGCCAGTATAAATAAACTAGCGAACCCCTACGAG.

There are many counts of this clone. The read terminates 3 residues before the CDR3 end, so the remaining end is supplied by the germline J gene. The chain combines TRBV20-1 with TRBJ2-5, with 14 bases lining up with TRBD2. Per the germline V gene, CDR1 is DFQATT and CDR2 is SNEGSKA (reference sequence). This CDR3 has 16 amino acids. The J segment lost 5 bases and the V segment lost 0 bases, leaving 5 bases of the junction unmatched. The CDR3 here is CSARDRGLAGAETQYF. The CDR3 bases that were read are TGCAGTGCTAGAGATCGGGGACTAGCGGGAGCGGAGACC.

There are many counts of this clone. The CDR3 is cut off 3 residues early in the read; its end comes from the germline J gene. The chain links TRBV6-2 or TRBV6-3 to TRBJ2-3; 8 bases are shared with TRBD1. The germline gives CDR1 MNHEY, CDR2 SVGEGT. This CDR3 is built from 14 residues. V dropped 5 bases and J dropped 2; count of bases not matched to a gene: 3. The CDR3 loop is CASSTQGATDTQYF. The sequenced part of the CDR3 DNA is TGTGCCAGCAGTACTCAGGGGGCCACAGATACG.

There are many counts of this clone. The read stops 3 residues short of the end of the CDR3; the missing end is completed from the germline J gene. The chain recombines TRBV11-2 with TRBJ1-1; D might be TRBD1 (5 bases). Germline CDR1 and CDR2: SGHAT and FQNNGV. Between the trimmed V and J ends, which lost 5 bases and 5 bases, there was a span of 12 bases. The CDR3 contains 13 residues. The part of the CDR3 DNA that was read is TGTGCCAGCAGCGATCAGGGAAATACTGAA. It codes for CASSDQGNTE. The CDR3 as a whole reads CASSDQGNTEAFF.

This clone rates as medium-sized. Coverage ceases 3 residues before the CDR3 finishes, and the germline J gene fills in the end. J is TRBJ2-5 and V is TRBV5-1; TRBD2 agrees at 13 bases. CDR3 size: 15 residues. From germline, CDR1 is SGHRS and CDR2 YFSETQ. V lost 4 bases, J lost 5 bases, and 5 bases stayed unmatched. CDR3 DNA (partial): TGCGCCAGCAGCCAAACTAGCGGGAGGGGGGAGACC. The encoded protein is CASSQTSGRGET. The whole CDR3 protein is CASSQTSGRGETQYF. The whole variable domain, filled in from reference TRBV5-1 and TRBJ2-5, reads KAGVTQTPRYLIKTRGQQVTLSCSPISGHRSVSWYQQTPGQGLQFLFEYFSETQRNKGNFPGRFSGRQFSNSRSEMNVSTLELGDSALYLCASSQTSGRGETQYFGPGTRLLVL.

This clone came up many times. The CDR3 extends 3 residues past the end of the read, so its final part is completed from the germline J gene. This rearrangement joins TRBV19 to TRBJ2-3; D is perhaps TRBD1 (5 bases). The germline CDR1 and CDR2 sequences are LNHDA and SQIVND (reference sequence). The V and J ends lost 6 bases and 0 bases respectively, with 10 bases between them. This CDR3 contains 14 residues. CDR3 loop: CASRTDPSTDTQYF. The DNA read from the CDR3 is TGTGCCAGTAGGACAGACCCTAGCACAGATACG. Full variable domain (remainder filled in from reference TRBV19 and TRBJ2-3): DGGITQSPKYLFRKEGQNVTLSCEQNLNHDAMYWYRQDPGQGLRLIYYSQIVNDFQKGDIAEGYSVSREKKESFPLTVTSAQKNPTAFYLCASRTDPSTDTQYFGPGTRLTVL.

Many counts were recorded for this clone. CDR3 in amino acids: CATRSYGRGILDTQYF. The covered CDR3 bases are TGTGCCACCAGGTCCTATGGCAGGGGAATACTCGATACG. This chain uses TRBV15 with TRBJ2-3, with D possibly matching TRBD1 (6 bases). The observed sequence ends 3 residues before the CDR3 terminus, with the missing tail filled in from the germline J gene. V dropped 6 bases and J dropped 6 bases, with 22 bases sitting between them. This CDR3 has 16 amino acids. Germline assignment: CDR1 LNHNV and CDR2 YYDKDF (reference sequence).

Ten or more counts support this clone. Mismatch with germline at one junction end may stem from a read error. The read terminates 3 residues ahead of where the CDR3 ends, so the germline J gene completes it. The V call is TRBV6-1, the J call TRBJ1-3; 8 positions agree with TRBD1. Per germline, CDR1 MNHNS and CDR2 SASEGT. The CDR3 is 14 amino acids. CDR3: CASGDRGSGNTIYF. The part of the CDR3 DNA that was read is TGTGCCAGCGGTGACAGGGGCTCTGGAAACACC.

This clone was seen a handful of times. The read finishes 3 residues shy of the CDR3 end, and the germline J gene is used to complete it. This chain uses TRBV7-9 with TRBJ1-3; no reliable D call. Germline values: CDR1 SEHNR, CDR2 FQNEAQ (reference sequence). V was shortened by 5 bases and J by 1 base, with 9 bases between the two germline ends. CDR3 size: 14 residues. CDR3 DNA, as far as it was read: TGTGCCAGCAGCCTGTTTGCGTCTGGAAACACC. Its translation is CASSLFASGNT. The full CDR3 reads CASSLFASGNTIYF.

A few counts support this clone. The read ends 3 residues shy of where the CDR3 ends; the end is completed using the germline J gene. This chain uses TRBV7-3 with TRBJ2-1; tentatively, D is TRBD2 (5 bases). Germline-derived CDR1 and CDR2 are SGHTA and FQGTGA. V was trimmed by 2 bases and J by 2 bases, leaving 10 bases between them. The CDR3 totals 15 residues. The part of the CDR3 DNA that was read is TGTGCCAGCAGCTTACTCCTCGGGGCCTACAATGAG. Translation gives CASSLLLGAYNE. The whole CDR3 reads CASSLLLGAYNEQFF.

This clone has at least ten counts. Incomplete CDR3 DNA: TGTGCCATCCCCTGGGGGGCAGATACG. This codes for CAIPWGADT. The CDR3 reads in full as CAIPWGADTQYF. The chain is built from TRBV19 and TRBJ2-3; TRBD2 might be the D (6 bases). The CDR3 extends 3 residues past the end of the read, so its final part is completed from the germline J gene. Trimming took 10 bases from V and 4 from J, leaving 12 bases between them. Germline loops: CDR1 LNHDA, CDR2 SQIVND (reference sequence). The CDR3 totals 12 residues.

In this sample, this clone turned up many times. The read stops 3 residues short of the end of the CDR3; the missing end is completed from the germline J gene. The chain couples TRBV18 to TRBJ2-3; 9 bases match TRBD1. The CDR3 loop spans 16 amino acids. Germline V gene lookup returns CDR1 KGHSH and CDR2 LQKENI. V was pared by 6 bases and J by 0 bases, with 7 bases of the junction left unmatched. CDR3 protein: CASSQTGGASTDTQYF. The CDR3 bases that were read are TGTGCCAGCTCCCAGACAGGGGGGGCCAGCACAGATACG.

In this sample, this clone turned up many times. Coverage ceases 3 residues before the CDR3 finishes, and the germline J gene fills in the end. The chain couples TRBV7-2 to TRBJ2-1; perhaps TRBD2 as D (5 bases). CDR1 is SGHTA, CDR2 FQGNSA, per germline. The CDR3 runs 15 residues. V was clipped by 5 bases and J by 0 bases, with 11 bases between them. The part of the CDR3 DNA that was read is TGTGCCAGCAGCCCAAGACTATTCTCCTACAATGAG. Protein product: CASSPRLFSYNE. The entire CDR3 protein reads CASSPRLFSYNEQFF. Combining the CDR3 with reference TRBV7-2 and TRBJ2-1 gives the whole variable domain GAGVSQSPSNKVTEKGKDVELRCDPISGHTALYWYRQSLGQGLEFLIYFQGNSAPDKSGLPSDRFSAERTGGSVSTLTIQRTQQEDSAVYLCASSPRLFSYNEQFFGPGTRLTVL.

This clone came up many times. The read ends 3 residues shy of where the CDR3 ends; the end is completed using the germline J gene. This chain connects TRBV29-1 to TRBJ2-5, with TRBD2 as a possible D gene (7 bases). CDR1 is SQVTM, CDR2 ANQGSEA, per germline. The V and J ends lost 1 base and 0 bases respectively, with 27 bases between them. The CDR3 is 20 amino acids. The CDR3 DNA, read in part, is TGCAGCGTTGAAGGGGAAGGGGGGGGTTTGGTGGTGGGGTACCAAGAGACC. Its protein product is CSVEGEGGGLVVGYQET. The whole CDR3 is CSVEGEGGGLVVGYQETQYF. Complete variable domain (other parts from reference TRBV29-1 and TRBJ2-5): SAVISQKPSRDICQRGTSLTIQCQVDSQVTMMFWYRQQPGQSLTLIATANQGSEATYESGFVIDKFPISRPNLTFSTLTVSNMSPEDSSIYLCSVEGEGGGLVVGYQETQYFGPGTRLLVL.

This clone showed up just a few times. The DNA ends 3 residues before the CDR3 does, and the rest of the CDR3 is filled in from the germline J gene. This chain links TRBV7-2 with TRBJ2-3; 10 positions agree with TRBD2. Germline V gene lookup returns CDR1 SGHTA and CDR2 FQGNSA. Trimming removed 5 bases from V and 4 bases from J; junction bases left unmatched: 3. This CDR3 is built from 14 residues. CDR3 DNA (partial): TGTGCCAGCAGCCGAACTAGCGGGGCAGATACG. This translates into CASSRTSGADT. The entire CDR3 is CASSRTSGADTQYF. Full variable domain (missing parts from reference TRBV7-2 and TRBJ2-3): GAGVSQSPSNKVTEKGKDVELRCDPISGHTALYWYRQSLGQGLEFLIYFQGNSAPDKSGLPSDRFSAERTGGSVSTLTIQRTQQEDSAVYLCASSRTSGADTQYFGPGTRLTVL.

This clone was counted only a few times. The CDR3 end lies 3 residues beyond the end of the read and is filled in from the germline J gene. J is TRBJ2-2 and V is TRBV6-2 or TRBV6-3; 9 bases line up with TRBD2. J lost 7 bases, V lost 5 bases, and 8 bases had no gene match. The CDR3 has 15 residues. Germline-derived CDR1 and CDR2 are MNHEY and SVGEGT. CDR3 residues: CASSLLAGVVGELFF. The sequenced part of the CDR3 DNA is TGTGCCAGCAGTCTTTTAGCGGGAGTAGTCGGGGAG.

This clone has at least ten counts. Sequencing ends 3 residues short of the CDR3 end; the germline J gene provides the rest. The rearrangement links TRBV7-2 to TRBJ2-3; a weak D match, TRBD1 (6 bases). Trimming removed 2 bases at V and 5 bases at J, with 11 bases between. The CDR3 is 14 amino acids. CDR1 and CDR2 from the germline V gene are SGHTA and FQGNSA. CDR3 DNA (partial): TGTGCCAGCAGCTTAACTGCAGGGGAAGATACG. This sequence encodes CASSLTAGEDT. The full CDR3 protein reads CASSLTAGEDTQYF.

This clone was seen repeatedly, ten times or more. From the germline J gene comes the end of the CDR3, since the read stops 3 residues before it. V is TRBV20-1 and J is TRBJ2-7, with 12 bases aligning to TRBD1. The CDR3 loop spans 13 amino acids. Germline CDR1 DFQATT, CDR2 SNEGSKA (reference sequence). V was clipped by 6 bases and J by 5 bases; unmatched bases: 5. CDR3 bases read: TGCAGTGCCGGGACAGGGGGCGGCGACGAG. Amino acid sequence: CSAGTGGGDE. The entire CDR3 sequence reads CSAGTGGGDEQYF.

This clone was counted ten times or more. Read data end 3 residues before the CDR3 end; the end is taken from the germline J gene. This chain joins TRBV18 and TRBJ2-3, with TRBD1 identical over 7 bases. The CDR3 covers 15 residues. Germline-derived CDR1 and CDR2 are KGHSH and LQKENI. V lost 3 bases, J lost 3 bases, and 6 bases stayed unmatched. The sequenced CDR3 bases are TGTGCCAGCTCACCCCGACAGGGATGGACAGATACG. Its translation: CASSPRQGWTDT. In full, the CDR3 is CASSPRQGWTDTQYF.

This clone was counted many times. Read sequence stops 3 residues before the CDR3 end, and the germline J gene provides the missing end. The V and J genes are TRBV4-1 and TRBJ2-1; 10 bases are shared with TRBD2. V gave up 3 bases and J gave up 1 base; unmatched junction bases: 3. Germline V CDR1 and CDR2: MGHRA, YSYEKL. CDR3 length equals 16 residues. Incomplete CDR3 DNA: TGCGCCAGCAGCCAGGGGACTAGCGTATCCTACAATGAG. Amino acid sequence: CASSQGTSVSYNE. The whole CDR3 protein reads CASSQGTSVSYNEQFF.

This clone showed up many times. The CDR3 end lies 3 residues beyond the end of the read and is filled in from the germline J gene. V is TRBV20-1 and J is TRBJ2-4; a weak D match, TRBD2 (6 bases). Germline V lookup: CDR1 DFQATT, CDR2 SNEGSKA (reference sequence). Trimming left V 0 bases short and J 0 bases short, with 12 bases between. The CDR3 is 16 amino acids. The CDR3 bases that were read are TGCAGTGCTAGAGACGGGCGGGGTGAAGCCAAAAACATT. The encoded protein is CSARDGRGEAKNI. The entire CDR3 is CSARDGRGEAKNIQYF.